Shown below are 23 T cell receptor beta chains from a single sample sequenced in a study of blood T cell repertoires in COVID-19 (dated by TCRdb to the early 2020s). Libraries were constructed by the immunoSEQ multiplex PCR assay. TCRdb provides this immuneACCESS table in a form limited to in-frame rearrangements. Some clones are lacking; in checked studies, under half of them reflect an unresolved V gene, and why the rest are absent is not known. Present in this sample are under 200,000 clones, around nine tenths of which were seen just once. The ten top clones hold 1.5% to 2% of the sample. The sequencing sample was made of peripheral blood. Receptor source: a man younger than 35 with active or convalescent COVID-19.

The gene calls are TRBV29-1 and TRBJ1-1; possibly TRBD1 for D (5 bases). The germline gives CDR1 SQVTM, CDR2 ANQGSEA. The V end lost 7 bases, the J end lost 2 bases, and 14 bases lay between the germline ends. The CDR3 consists of 13 residues. The CDR3 loop is CSATRTQNTEAFF. The DNA for the CDR3 is TGCAGCGCCACGAGGACACAAAACACTGAAGCTTTCTTT.

In this sample, this clone turned up once. The chain combines TRBV24-1 with TRBJ2-3; no clear D gene. The CDR3 runs 12 residues. Between the trimmed V and J ends, which lost 6 bases and 6 bases, there was a span of 9 bases. The germline CDR1 and CDR2 sequences are KGHDR and SFDVKD. The DNA of the CDR3 is TGTGCCACCAGTCACAGTGGGGATACGCAGTATTTT. It yields the protein CATSHSGDTQYF.

The table lists this clone with a count of one. The chain is built from TRBV7-2 and TRBJ2-2; TRBD2 agrees at 10 bases. V trimming: 6 bases; J trimming: 6 bases; junction bases outside the gene matches: 7. The germline gives CDR1 SGHTA, CDR2 FQGNSA. CDR3 size: 15 residues. The CDR3 sequence: CASSRVAGGAGELFF. CDR3 bases: TGTGCCAGCAGTCGAGTAGCGGGAGGTGCCGGGGAGCTGTTTTTT.

This clone occurred a few times. The rearrangement links TRBV6-5 to TRBJ2-2, with 8 bases aligning to TRBD2. After removal of 0 bases from V and 8 bases from J, the junction contained 5 bases not matched to a gene. The CDR3 runs 15 residues. Germline values: CDR1 MNHEY, CDR2 SVGAGI. The CDR3 loop reads CASSYSSGSTGELFF. For the CDR3, the DNA is TGTGCCAGCAGTTACTCGAGCGGGAGTACTGGGGAGCTGTTTTTT.

The chain is built from TRBV2 and TRBJ1-5, with D tentatively TRBD1 (5 bases). The CDR3 is 13 amino acids. Germline CDR1 and CDR2: SNHLY and FYNNEI. The V end was cut by 3 bases, the J end by 7 bases, with 10 bases between. CDR3 sequence reads: CASSDGTEQPQHF. The CDR3 bases are TGTGCCAGCAGTGACGGGACTGAACAGCCCCAGCATTTT. Filled out from reference TRBV2 and TRBJ1-5, the complete variable domain reads EPEVTQTPSHQVTQMGQEVILRCVPISNHLYFYWYRQILGQKVEFLVSFYNNEISEKSEIFDDQFSVERPDGSNFTLKIRSTKLEDSAMYFCASSDGTEQPQHFGDGTRLSIL.

CDR3 sequence reads: CASSPWGGGLSYTEAFF. CDR3 coding DNA: TGTGCCAGCAGCCCTTGGGGAGGGGGACTAAGCTACACTGAAGCTTTCTTT. This chain links TRBV9 with TRBJ1-1, with D maybe TRBD1 (6 bases). Per the germline V gene, CDR1 is SGDLS and CDR2 is YYNGEE. V was clipped by 4 bases and J by 3 bases, with 22 bases between them. The CDR3 has 17 residues.

The V gene is TRBV4-3, the J gene TRBJ2-7; tentatively, D is TRBD2 (5 bases). V was cut by 0 bases and J by 4 bases, with 16 bases left in between. The CDR3 is 16 amino acids. CDR1 and CDR2 (germline): LGHNA, YSLEER. CDR3 amino acids: CASSQDLRGSGYEQYF. In nucleotides, the CDR3 is TGCGCCAGCAGCCAAGATCTTCGAGGGAGTGGGTACGAGCAGTACTTC.

V is TRBV5-8 and J is TRBJ2-6, with D perhaps TRBD1 (7 bases). The germline V and J ends were trimmed by 3 bases and 1 base, with 14 bases remaining between them. Germline loops: CDR1 SGHTS, CDR2 YDEGEE. The CDR3 extends over 17 amino acids. CDR3 sequence (DNA): TGTGCCAGCAGCTCGGGCAGGGGGAGGTCTGGGGCCAACGTCCTGACTTTC. This encodes CASSSGRGRSGANVLTF.

The chain joins TRBV6-2 or TRBV6-3 to TRBJ2-7; D is ambiguous. Germline assignment: CDR1 MNHEY and CDR2 SVGEGT. The length of the CDR3 is 13 residues. V was clipped by 4 bases and J by 7 bases, with 14 bases between them. CDR3 nucleotides: TGTGCCAGCAGTTTTTCGGTAAACGGGGAGCAGTACTTC. Amino acids: CASSFSVNGEQYF.

The chain uses TRBV19 and TRBJ2-7; TRBD1 is a possible D gene (6 bases). Trimming took 4 bases from V and 2 from J, leaving 12 bases between them. Per the germline V gene, CDR1 is LNHDA and CDR2 is SQIVND (reference sequence). The CDR3 is 14 residues long. For the CDR3, the DNA is TGTGCCAGTAGTAGTGGGCAGGGGCCCTACGAGCAGTACTTC. As protein: CASSSGQGPYEQYF.

V and J are TRBV6-1 and TRBJ1-4, with D maybe TRBD1 (5 bases). V was trimmed by 4 bases and J by 0 bases, leaving 12 bases between them. CDR3 size: 16 residues. Per the germline V gene, CDR1 is MNHNS and CDR2 is SASEGT. CDR3 region: CASSGLEGATNEKLFF. CDR3 nucleotides: TGTGCCAGCAGTGGACTCGAAGGGGCAACTAATGAAAAACTGTTTTTT.

The V and J genes are TRBV27 and TRBJ1-6; 8 bases agree with TRBD1. V lost 5 bases to trimming and J lost 8 bases; unmatched junction nucleotides: 8. The CDR3 has 15 residues. Germline CDR1 and CDR2: MNHEY and SMNVEV (reference sequence). CDR3 loop: CASSPTGGSHSPLHF. The CDR3 DNA sequence: TGTGCCAGCAGTCCCACAGGGGGATCACATTCACCCCTCCACTTT.

Here the CDR3 reads CASSSQSGSASYEQYF. CDR3 nucleotides: TGTGCCAGCAGCTCTCAAAGCGGGAGTGCCTCCTACGAGCAGTACTTC. The chain couples TRBV7-2 to TRBJ2-7; 8 bases align to TRBD2. This CDR3 region has 16 residues. V lost 4 bases, J lost 0 bases, and 8 bases stayed unmatched. The V gene's germline CDR1 is SGHTA and CDR2 FQGNSA. Looking up the rest from reference TRBV7-2 and TRBJ2-7 gives the full variable domain: GAGVSQSPSNKVTEKGKDVELRCDPISGHTALYWYRQSLGQGLEFLIYFQGNSAPDKSGLPSDRFSAERTGGSVSTLTIQRTQQEDSAVYLCASSSQSGSASYEQYFGPGTRLTVT.

The chain combines TRBV2 with TRBJ2-1; 7 nucleotides match TRBD2. The V segment lost 6 bases and the J segment 9 bases; nucleotides outside the gene matches: 8. The V gene's germline CDR1 is SNHLY and CDR2 FYNNEI. This CDR3 has 13 residues. This CDR3 reads CASRVTSSAEQFF. The CDR3 DNA is TGTGCCAGCAGGGTGACTAGCTCCGCTGAGCAGTTCTTC.

This clone occurred once. The chain links TRBV11-2 to TRBJ2-1, with D possibly being TRBD2 (6 bases). There are 14 residues in the CDR3. The V end lost 1 base, the J end lost 8 bases, and 12 bases lay between the germline ends. The germline CDR1 and CDR2 sequences are SGHAT and FQNNGV. This chain's CDR3 is CASSLGGGYDEQFF. DNA of the CDR3: TGTGCCAGCAGCTTAGGTGGAGGGTATGATGAGCAGTTCTTC.

CDR3 bases: TGCGCCAGCAGCCCGGACAGTTATTCACCCCTCCACTTT. Translation gives CASSPDSYSPLHF. The chain combines TRBV5-1 with TRBJ1-6; D might be TRBD1 (6 bases). The germline CDR1 and CDR2 sequences are SGHRS and YFSETQ. With 4 bases removed from V and 8 bases from J, the gap between germline ends came to 10 bases. The CDR3 length is 13 residues.

This chain uses TRBV25-1 with TRBJ1-2; D gene ambiguous. Germline-derived CDR1 and CDR2 are MGHDK and SYGVNS. Trimming removed 1 base from V and 2 bases from J, with 11 bases in between. The CDR3 runs 15 residues. In DNA, the CDR3 is TGTGCCAGCAGTGAATTTACAGCCGAGAACTATGGCTACACCTTC. Its translation is CASSEFTAENYGYTF.

V is TRBV4-1 and J is TRBJ1-2; 7 nucleotides align to TRBD1. This CDR3 contains 15 residues. Looked up from germline, CDR1 is MGHRA and CDR2 is YSYEKL. Losses at the gene ends were 1 base for V and 7 bases for J; bases not matched to a gene: 9. The CDR3, as DNA: TGCGCCAGCAGCCAAGGCCGGACAGGAAGGGTTGGCTACACCTTC. This codes for CASSQGRTGRVGYTF.

The J gene is TRBJ2-4, the V gene TRBV19; the match to TRBD2 covers 9 bases. J lost 11 bases, V lost 3 bases, and 14 bases had no gene match. CDR1 is LNHDA, CDR2 SQIVND, per germline (reference sequence). The CDR3 contains 16 residues. The CDR3 DNA reads TGTGCCAGTAGTATCGTATTTTCGGTAGCGGGAGAGCTTCAGTACTTC. Its protein product is CASSIVFSVAGELQYF.

This sequence joins TRBV3-1 (or the pseudogene TRBV3-2) and TRBJ1-3, with a possible D match to TRBD1 (5 bases). This CDR3 has 15 residues. V was clipped by 1 base and J by 4 bases, with 11 bases between them. In germline, CDR1 is LGHDT, CDR2 YNNKEL (reference sequence). The CDR3: CASSQVRGSGNTIYF. The CDR3 DNA reads TGTGCCAGCAGCCAAGTTCGGGGGTCAGGAAACACCATATATTTT.

The DNA of the CDR3 is TGTGCCAGCACCTGGGACAGGTCGAACACTGAAGCTTTCTTT. This encodes CASTWDRSNTEAFF. The chain carries TRBV5-5 and TRBJ1-1, with 8 positions matching TRBD1. The ends lost 6 bases at V and 1 base at J; junction bases unmatched: 5. CDR1 and CDR2 from the germline V gene are SGHKS and YYEKEE (reference sequence). The CDR3 runs 14 residues. Full variable domain (missing parts from reference TRBV5-5 and TRBJ1-1): DAGVTQSPTHLIKTRGQQVTLRCSPISGHKSVSWYQQVLGQGPQFIFQYYEKEERGRGNFPDRFSARQFPNYSSELNVNALLLGDSALYLCASTWDRSNTEAFFGQGTRLTVV.

A word on this clone: Germline and junction disagree at one end, which may indicate a read error. The rearrangement links TRBV5-1 to TRBJ1-3, with no clear D. The CDR3 totals 16 residues. Germline CDR1 SGHRS, CDR2 YFSETQ. The CDR3 is CASSLGGSSFGDTIYF. CDR3 DNA: TGCGCCAGCAGCTTGGGAGGCAGCTCTTTTGGAGACACCATATATTTT. The variable domain in full, completed from reference TRBV5-1 and TRBJ1-3, reads KAGVTQTPRYLIKTRGQQVTLSCSPISGHRSVSWYQQTPGQGLQFLFEYFSETQRNKGNFPGRFSGRQFSNSRSEMNVSTLELGDSALYLCASSLGGSSFGDTIYFGEGSWLTVV.

This chain uses TRBV4-1 with TRBJ1-2, with 8 nucleotides matching TRBD1. V was pared by 3 bases and J by 6 bases, with 9 bases of the junction left unmatched. The germline V gene encodes CDR1 MGHRA and CDR2 YSYEKL. The length of the CDR3 is 15 residues. The CDR3 DNA follows: TGCGCCAGCAGCCACGGACAGGGCCGAATGGATGGCTACACCTTC. This translates into CASSHGQGRMDGYTF.